Listed below are T cell receptor beta chains from one sample, sequenced in a study of T cells in Graves' hyperthyroidism and ophthalmopathy. TCRdb reprocessed the multiplex PCR reads with MiXCR, giving one entry per CDR3 protein. Seen here are more than 40,000 distinct CDR3 sequences, about 52% observed once, and the top ten hold about 30%. Sequencing was done on a sample of peripheral blood or thyroid tissue (not recorded which). The receptors were gathered from a woman between 50 and 59 years old with Graves' hyperthyroidism. Both conserved end residues are part of each CDR3. A D gene is named only where the DNA matches it firmly. Clone size is given for some rows only: seen once, a few or many times, or a class if the clone is expanded.

many	TRBV29-1	TRBD2	TRBJ2-7	CSVKGWTSGSEEQYF	TGCAGCGTTAAGGGATGGACTAGCGGGAGTGAAGAGCAGTACTTC
many	TRBV4-2	.	TRBJ1-1	CASSQGTEAFF	TGTGCCAGCAGCCAGGGGACTGAAGCTTTCTTT
.	TRBV20-1	TRBD2	TRBJ2-2	CSAIAGTSGSANTGELFF	TGCAGTGCTATTGCCGGGACTAGCGGGAGCGCGAACACCGGGGAGCTGTTTTTT
few	TRBV25-1	.	TRBJ1-5	CASSARPGRDQPQHF	TGTGCCAGCAGTGCAAGGCCCGGGAGGGATCAGCCCCAGCATTTT
.	TRBV15	.	TRBJ2-2	CATSSLGPTGELFF	TGTGCCACCAGCAGCTTAGGACCCACCGGGGAGCTGTTTTTT
.	TRBV20-1	TRBD2	TRBJ2-3	CSASGLAGVEDTQYF	TGCAGTGCTAGTGGACTAGCGGGAGTTGAAGATACGCAGTATTTT
.	TRBV6-5	TRBD1	TRBJ1-2	CASLPAGTGGAGYTF	TGTGCCAGCCTTCCCGCCGGGACAGGGGGCGCGGGCTACACCTTC
many	TRBV27	.	TRBJ2-7	CASTPLGGLSYEQYF	TGTGCCAGCACCCCCCTCGGGGGCCTTTCCTACGAGCAGTACTTC
many	TRBV2	.	TRBJ2-2	CASSGANTGELFF	TGTGCCAGCAGTGGCGCGAACACCGGGGAGCTGTTTTTT
.	TRBV7-2	.	TRBJ2-7	CASSYAGDYEQYF	TGTGCCAGCAGTTACGCTGGGGACTACGAGCAGTACTTC
once	TRBV29-1	TRBD2	TRBJ2-5	CSVQSGGIETQYF	TGCAGCGTTCAGTCGGGAGGAATTGAGACCCAGTACTTC
.	TRBV20-1	.	TRBJ1-1	CSARDVGAAFF	TGCAGTGCTAGAGATGTGGGGGCGGCTTTCTTT
many	TRBV20-1	.	TRBJ1-5	CSARFGGAAQPQHF	TGCAGTGCTAGGTTCGGCGGGGCTGCTCAGCCCCAGCATTTT
few	TRBV7-6	TRBD1	TRBJ1-3	CASSFPPGQGGNTIYF	TGTGCCAGCAGCTTTCCCCCGGGACAGGGTGGAAACACCATATATTTT
.	TRBV7-2	.	TRBJ2-5	CASSTGPPKETQYF	TGTGCCAGCAGCACGGGGCCACCAAAAGAGACCCAGTACTTC
many	TRBV6-1	TRBD2	TRBJ2-5	CASSTGLAGGETQYF	TGTGCCAGCAGTACCGGACTAGCGGGAGGAGAGACCCAGTACTTC
few	TRBV15	.	TRBJ2-2	CATSSRTYTGELFF	TGTGCCACCAGCAGCCGGACCTACACCGGGGAGCTGTTTTTT
many	TRBV28	.	TRBJ2-7	CASSEDGLSYEQYF	TGTGCCAGCAGTGAAGACGGCCTCTCCTACGAGCAGTACTTC
many	TRBV7-8	TRBD2	TRBJ2-7	CASSLEGGSGEQYF	TGTGCCAGCAGCTTAGAGGGCGGGAGCGGTGAGCAGTACTTC
many	TRBV6-1	.	TRBJ1-1	CASSYTGTIMAEAFF	TGTGCCAGCAGTTATACCGGGACAATTATGGCTGAAGCTTTCTTT
.	TRBV6-4	TRBD1	TRBJ1-2	CASSDPRPGQESRRGYTF	TGTGCCAGCAGTGACCCACGGCCGGGACAGGAGAGTCGGAGAGGCTACACCTTC
.	TRBV29-1	.	TRBJ1-1	CSVERRDYGYTFGSGEAFF	.
.	TRBV2	.	TRBJ2-2	CASSAGTKRAGELFF	TGTGCCAGCAGTGCCGGGACCAAGCGAGCCGGGGAGCTGTTTTTT
many	TRBV7-2	.	TRBJ1-2	CASSFSQGQLGYGYTF	TGTGCCAGCAGCTTCTCCCAAGGGCAGTTAGGCTATGGCTACACCTTC
many	TRBV20-1	.	TRBJ1-6	CSARKGRDSPLHF	TGCAGTGCTAGGAAGGGACGAGATTCACCCCTCCACTTT
medium-sized	TRBV10-3	.	TRBJ2-5	CAISGGQYQETQYF	TGTGCCATCAGCGGAGGACAGTACCAAGAGACCCAGTACTTC
.	TRBV10-3	TRBD1	TRBJ2-7	CAITSGTGVYEQYF	TGTGCCATCACCTCCGGGACAGGGGTCTACGAGCAGTACTTC
.	TRBV2	.	TRBJ1-3	CASSEERPSSGNTIYF	TGTGCCAGCAGTGAAGAAAGACCAAGTTCTGGAAACACCATATATTTT
.	TRBV7-3	TRBD2	TRBJ2-7	CASSLIGLAGANF	TGTGCCAGCAGCTTAATCGGACTAGCGGGCGCGAACTTC
.	TRBV5-6	.	TRBJ2-2	CASSFAPF	TGTGCCAGCAGCTTTGCCCCTTTT
many	TRBV9	TRBD1	TRBJ2-7	CASSSGQGVGEQYF	TGTGCCAGCAGTTCGGGACAGGGGGTTGGGGAGCAGTACTTC
many	TRBV11-2	TRBD1	TRBJ1-5	CASSRDREEPQHF	TGTGCCAGCAGCCGGGACAGGGAGGAGCCCCAGCATTTT
many	TRBV7-6	.	TRBJ2-3	CASSFFLGTDTQYF	TGTGCCAGCAGCTTCTTCCTAGGCACAGATACGCAGTATTTT
once	TRBV2	TRBD1	TRBJ1-5	CASSEGDSQPQHF	TGTGCCAGCAGTGAGGGGGACAGCCAGCCCCAGCATTTT
.	TRBV29-1	.	TRBJ1-2	CSVEGFNYGYTF	TGCAGCGTTGAGGGGTTTAACTATGGCTACACCTTC
.	TRBV12-3/TRBV12-4	.	TRBJ1-5	CASSLVSSNQPQRF	TGTGCCAGCAGTTTAGTGAGCAGCAATCAGCCCCAGCGTTTT
.	TRBV5-1	.	TRBJ2-2	CASSLDQGGGELFF	TGCGCCAGCAGCTTGGATCAGGGCGGCGGGGAGCTGTTTTTT
many	TRBV3-1	.	TRBJ2-5	CASSQPFSGRETQYF	TGTGCCAGCAGCCAGCCCTTTTCAGGAAGGGAGACCCAGTACTTC
.	TRBV4-1	.	TRBJ2-7	CASSQDLYGAGVYEQYF	TGCGCCAGCAGCCAAGATCTGTATGGGGCAGGGGTCTACGAGCAGTACTTC
many	TRBV7-9	.	TRBJ2-3	CASSSSDTQYF	TGTGCCAGCAGTTCTAGCGATACGCAGTATTTT
.	TRBV7-8	TRBD2	TRBJ2-7	CASSLGTSGIQYEQYF	TGTGCCAGCAGCTTAGGGACTAGCGGGATCCAGTACGAGCAGTACTTC
.	TRBV20-1	TRBD1	TRBJ1-4	CGGTGGMDEKLFF	TGCGGCGGGACAGGGGGCATGGATGAAAAACTGTTTTTT
.	TRBV12-3/TRBV12-4	.	TRBJ1-6	CASSLYPLHF	TGTGCCAGCAGTTTATACCCCCTCCACTTT
many	TRBV6-1	TRBD1	TRBJ1-6	CASSTQGSLRNSPLHF	TGTGCCAGCAGTACACAGGGGTCCCTTCGGAATTCACCCCTCCACTTT
.	TRBV11-1	.	TRBJ2-5	CASSLGVATTETQYF	TGTGCCAGCAGCTTAGGGGTAGCCACCACCGAGACCCAGTACTTC
.	TRBV10-3	TRBD1	TRBJ1-5	CASSPPGQGGQHQPQHF	TGTGCCAGCTCACCACCGGGACAGGGTGGGCAGCACCAGCCCCAGCATTTT
medium-sized	TRBV25-1	.	TRBJ1-1	CASSVGRTEAFF	TGTGCCAGCAGTGTGGGTCGGACTGAAGCTTTCTTT
.	TRBV20-1	.	TRBJ2-5	CSARDRGETQYF	TGCAGTGCTAGAGATCGTGGGGAGACCCAGTACTTC
many	TRBV7-2	TRBD1	TRBJ2-7	CASSLATGSSYEQYF	TGTGCCAGCAGCTTAGCGACAGGGAGCTCCTACGAGCAGTACTTC